One sample yielded the 20 T cell receptor beta chains listed below, sequenced in a study of shared clonotypes between healthy human individuals. Clones were read by immunoSEQ multiplex PCR, and TCRdb kept only the in-frame ones, dropping some. The repertoire consists of more than 2 million clones, with more than 90% occurring once and the leading ten covering roughly 0.13%. Input material: naive CD4+ T cells sorted from blood. The subset denotes: CD45RA+ positively selected. These TCRs come from a man aged 18 to 30 in good health.

The chain is built from TRBV6-1 and TRBJ1-4; a possible D gene is TRBD1 (5 bases). V was pared by 4 bases and J by 6 bases, with 12 bases between. This CDR3 region has 14 residues. Germline V lookup: CDR1 MNHNS, CDR2 SASEGT. CDR3 DNA sequence: TGTGCCAGCAGTGTTCAGGGTACCCATGAAAAACTGTTTTTT. Its protein product is CASSVQGTHEKLFF.

The chain joins TRBV7-9 to TRBJ1-1; D is unresolved. Trimming left V 1 base short and J 3 bases short, with 9 bases between. CDR3 length: 14 amino acids. Germline V CDR1 and CDR2: SEHNR, FQNEAQ (reference sequence). Here the CDR3 DNA reads TGTGCCAGCAGCTTAGGAAGGGAATACACTGAAGCTTTCTTT. Translation: CASSLGREYTEAFF.

The rearrangement uses TRBV27 and TRBJ2-7; perhaps D is TRBD1 or TRBD2 (6 bases each). Germline loops: CDR1 MNHEY, CDR2 SMNVEV (reference sequence). The V end lost 6 bases, the J end lost 4 bases, and 16 bases lay between the germline ends. The CDR3 covers 14 residues. In nucleotides, the CDR3 is TGTGCCAGCAGCCGGTGGGGGGCGGCGTACGAGCAGTACTTC. It specifies CASSRWGAAYEQYF.

V usage is TRBV7-2 and J usage is TRBJ2-1; TRBD1 is a possible D gene (6 bases). Germline values: CDR1 SGHTA, CDR2 FQGNSA. CDR3 length: 16 amino acids. The germline V and J ends were trimmed by 5 bases and 2 bases, with 16 bases remaining between them. The DNA for the CDR3 is TGTGCCAGCAGCCCCCGGACAGTTCCTGCCTACAATGAGCAGTTCTTC. As protein: CASSPRTVPAYNEQFF. Full variable domain (remainder filled in from reference TRBV7-2 and TRBJ2-1): GAGVSQSPSNKVTEKGKDVELRCDPISGHTALYWYRQSLGQGLEFLIYFQGNSAPDKSGLPSDRFSAERTGGSVSTLTIQRTQQEDSAVYLCASSPRTVPAYNEQFFGPGTRLTVL.

The chain employs TRBV5-1 and TRBJ2-3; D is unclear. The germline gives CDR1 SGHRS, CDR2 YFSETQ. Deletions cut 0 bases from V and 6 bases from J, with 11 bases between. This CDR3 region has 14 residues. CDR3: CASSLEVSLDTQYF. CDR3 nucleotides: TGCGCCAGCAGCTTGGAAGTGAGCCTGGATACGCAGTATTTT.

The V and J genes are TRBV6-1 and TRBJ1-5; D gene unclear. This CDR3 region has 15 residues. V was clipped by 1 base and J by 2 bases, with 9 bases between them. Per germline, CDR1 MNHNS and CDR2 SASEGT. CDR3 region: CASSEVLHGNQPQHF. Written as DNA, the CDR3 is TGTGCCAGCAGTGAAGTCCTCCATGGCAATCAGCCCCAGCATTTT.

This sequence joins TRBV6-5 and TRBJ1-6, with 8 nucleotides matching TRBD1. The CDR3 runs to 15 residues. V lost 4 bases and J lost 7; bases outside the gene matches: 6. Germline CDR1 reads MNHEY; CDR2 reads SVGAGI. CDR3 region: CASSSGQGKNSPLHF. In DNA form, the CDR3 reads TGTGCCAGCAGTTCCGGACAGGGCAAGAATTCACCCCTCCACTTT.

V is TRBV4-1 and J is TRBJ2-1; tentatively, D is TRBD2 (5 bases). The V gene's germline CDR1 is MGHRA and CDR2 YSYEKL. The CDR3 is made up of 14 amino acids. The ends were cut back, 1 base at V and 5 bases at J, with 9 bases in the middle. CDR3 amino acids: CASSQAASHNEQFF. For the CDR3, the DNA is TGCGCCAGCAGCCAAGCGGCTAGCCACAATGAGCAGTTCTTC.

V usage is TRBV27 and J usage is TRBJ1-1, with no clear D. This CDR3 comprises 15 residues. V lost 3 bases and J 4 bases, leaving 15 bases between the germline ends. Germline CDR1 is MNHEY and CDR2 is SMNVEV (reference sequence). Here the CDR3 DNA reads TGTGCCAGCAGTTTTTTTCGGGGAGTTGGCACTGAAGCTTTCTTT. It yields the protein CASSFFRGVGTEAFF.

V is TRBV28 and J is TRBJ2-5; D ambiguous. Between the trimmed V and J ends, which lost 5 bases and 4 bases, there was a span of 8 bases. Germline CDR1 and CDR2: MDHEN and SYDVKM. The CDR3 runs to 12 residues. The CDR3 protein is CASSSLRETQYF. As DNA, the CDR3 is TGTGCCAGCAGTAGTTTAAGAGAGACCCAGTACTTC.

The gene calls are TRBV18 and TRBJ1-5; 11 nucleotides agree with TRBD1. This CDR3 comprises 17 residues. Germline CDR1 is KGHSH and CDR2 is LQKENI. V trimming: 4 bases; J trimming: 7 bases; junction bases outside the gene matches: 12. The CDR3 is CASSLTGTGGFRQPQHF. CDR3 nucleotide sequence: TGTGCCAGCTCACTTACCGGGACAGGGGGTTTTCGGCAGCCCCAGCATTTT. The whole variable domain, filled in from reference TRBV18 and TRBJ1-5, reads NAGVMQNPRHLVRRRGQEARLRCSPMKGHSHVYWYRQLPEEGLKFMVYLQKENIIDESGMPKERFSAEFPKEGPSILRIQQVVRGDSAAYFCASSLTGTGGFRQPQHFGDGTRLSIL.

The chain joins TRBV13 to TRBJ1-4; D unclear. Germline lookup yields CDR1 PRHDT and CDR2 FYEKMQ (reference sequence). The CDR3 contains 15 residues. V was trimmed by 5 bases and J by 3 bases, leaving 13 bases between them. CDR3 sequence: CASSAAGRANEKLFF. CDR3 DNA sequence: TGTGCCAGCAGCGCCGCGGGCCGGGCTAATGAAAAACTGTTTTTT.

The chain combines TRBV10-3 with TRBJ2-7; 11 positions agree with TRBD1. Trimming removed 7 bases from V and 7 bases from J; junction bases left unmatched: 9. This CDR3 is built from 14 residues. The germline V gene encodes CDR1 ENHRY and CDR2 SYGVKD. The CDR3, as DNA: TGTGCCATCAATACCGGACAGGGGGCTTGGGAGCAGTACTTC. Its translation is CAINTGQGAWEQYF.

This clone was observed a single time. The V call is TRBV7-2, the J call TRBJ1-2; D is possibly TRBD1 (5 bases). The CDR3 spans 14 residues. CDR1 and CDR2 from the germline V gene are SGHTA and FQGNSA. Trimming stripped 3 bases from V and 4 bases from J, with 12 bases between. The CDR3 sequence is CASSLLGGGYGYTF. The DNA of the CDR3 is TGTGCCAGCAGCTTGCTGGGGGGTGGCTATGGCTACACCTTC.

This clone was picked up one time. The rearrangement uses TRBV4-1 and TRBJ1-5; no definite D call. Trimming shortened V by 9 bases and J by 6 bases, and 18 bases separated the two germline ends. CDR3 length: 14 residues. Germline CDR1 MGHRA, CDR2 YSYEKL. The CDR3 region is CASSGSISGQPQHF. The CDR3 DNA sequence: TGCGCCAGTTCGGGGTCTATTTCGGGTCAGCCCCAGCATTTT.

This chain connects TRBV28 to TRBJ1-1; D is uncertain. The CDR3 sequence is 13 residues long. Trimming cost V 8 bases and J 3 bases, with 13 bases left between them. CDR1 is MDHEN, CDR2 SYDVKM, per germline. The CDR3 DNA is TGTGCCAGCTTAGAAATCAAGGACACTGAAGCTTTCTTT. This codes for CASLEIKDTEAFF.

The genes are TRBV21-1 and TRBJ2-7; the tabulated D call, TRBD1, remains unverified against the DNA. TRBV21-1 is classified as a pseudogene. The CDR3 length is 15 residues. The CDR3 DNA reads TGTGCCAGCCCACATGATTACAGGGACTCCTACGAGCAGTACTTC. It is translated as CASPHDYRDSYEQYF.

In this sample, this clone turned up once. V and J are TRBV2 and TRBJ1-4; TRBD1 aligns across 9 bases. The CDR3 runs 15 residues. The V and J ends lost 6 bases and 5 bases, in that order; junction bases with no gene match: 7. CDR1 is SNHLY and CDR2 is FYNNEI in the germline V gene. The CDR3 DNA reads as TGTGCCAGCAGACTCCAGACAGGGGGGAATGAAAAACTGTTTTTT. This sequence encodes CASRLQTGGNEKLFF.

Turning to this clone: The same CDR3 also results from other DNA sequences found in this sample. This chain connects TRBV2 to TRBJ2-5; 10 nucleotides line up with TRBD2. The CDR3 sequence is 13 residues long. With V trimmed by 6 bases and J by 4 bases, 2 bases remained unmatched. Germline V gene sequence: CDR1 SNHLY, CDR2 FYNNEI. This CDR3 reads CASSSGRAETQYF. In nucleotides, the CDR3 is TGTGCCAGCAGCAGCGGGAGGGCAGAGACCCAGTACTTC.

The chain couples TRBV28 to TRBJ1-3, with 9 positions matching TRBD1. V lost 3 bases and J lost 1; bases outside the gene matches: 4. Germline V gene sequence: CDR1 MDHEN, CDR2 SYDVKM. The CDR3 is made up of 16 amino acids. The CDR3 region has the DNA TGTGCCAGCAGTTTGTTACAGGGGGCTTCTGGAAACACCATATATTTT. Its protein product is CASSLLQGASGNTIYF. The full variable domain, in which reference TRBV28 and TRBJ1-3 provide the parts outside the CDR3, is DVKVTQSSRYLVKRTGEKVFLECVQDMDHENMFWYRQDPGLGLRLIYFSYDVKMKEKGDIPEGYSVSREKKERFSLILESASTNQTSMYLCASSLLQGASGNTIYFGEGSWLTVV.